This T cell receptor (beta chain) stems from a study of Tregs in tolerant kidney transplant recipients (dated by TCRdb to the late 2010s). About the investigation overall: The transplants used related donors with nonmyeloablative bone marrow transplantation, and mixed chimerism in the human trials was transient. The study used TCRbeta sequencing to identify donor-specific regulatory T cells before combined kidney and bone marrow transplantation, then tracked those cells after transplant.

For TCRbeta CDR3 sequencing, genomic DNA was extracted from sorted cells using the QIAGEN DNeasy Blood and Tissue Kit. High-throughput TCRbeta CDR3 sequencing, which included PCR amplification with bias correction and internal controls, was done commercially through immunoSEQ. As for how the authors treated the data: Unique productive TCRbeta sequences were defined by CDR3 nucleotide sequence when primers matched and otherwise by CDR3 amino acid sequence together with Vbeta and Jbeta genes. As a correction for sorting error, sequences shared between sorted populations at a frequency ratio of 2:1 or less were discarded, and the remaining shared sequences were assigned to the higher population. A sequence was defined as donor-reactive if the sequence was expanded at least 5-fold in CFSE-low cells compared with unstimulated cells and had a frequency of at least 0.01% in CFSE-low cells. Jensen-Shannon divergence calculated on the top 100 TCRbeta sequences ranked by frequency was used to measure repertoire divergence. When a sample had multiple sequencing runs, each run was corrected for sorting error separately and the runs were then pooled. As stored in TCRdb, this immuneACCESS dataset retains in-frame rearrangements with V and J assigned. A fraction of the clones does not appear; measured against another copy, unresolved V genes explain less than half of the discrepancy, and the remainder lacks a known reason. V, J and clone size reflect that table, while D and trimming were determined from the DNA. In this sample's table one finds more than 45,000 clones. The ten biggest clones cover roughly 0.85% of the sample.

For CDR1 and CDR2, the germline V gene lists SGHTA and FQGTGA. The trim is 0 bases for V and 4 bases for J, with a gap of 15 bases between the germline ends. From its cysteine to its phenylalanine, the CDR3 spans 16 amino acids. The DNA shown is the part of the CDR3 that was read: 39 bases, in frame from base 1. Turning to this clone: Its antigen is still unknown. The missing CDR3 end, 3 residues past where the read stops, is filled in from the germline J gene.

On the study overall, not on this receptor specifically: The most biologically relevant and donor-specific TCRbeta repertoire appeared to be identified by expanding Tregs with activated donor B cells. In tolerant patients, the expansion of donor-specific Tregs was greater than global Treg expansion, suggesting that the expansion was antigen-driven rather than nonspecific. Although technical replication error seemed to be minimal, the question of biological reproducibility was not addressed directly. Because the study included only a small number of patients, the results must be confirmed in larger populations and under other immunosuppression protocols. For some patients the PCR primers changed over time, which made it impossible to compare the samples from those patients at the nucleotide level.

The intended sense of this specimen's time point label: blood sample drawn before combined kidney and bone marrow transplant. Unstimulated Tregs (CD4+CD25+CD127-), CD4+ non-Tregs (CD4+CD25-), CD4 and CD8 cells were FACS-sorted from thawed PBMCs. Patients were 4 combined kidney and bone marrow transplant recipients from the ITN036ST trial, and only these trial subjects had samples available. Healthy control blood was processed to PBMCs by Ficoll density gradient and cryopreserved, and patient PBMCs were collected before and after transplant. The clonotype originates from a human donor who received a combined kidney and bone marrow transplant. The chain links TRBV7-3 with TRBJ1-2, with a weak D call of TRBD1 (5 bases match). Sequenced material: CD4+ T cells from blood, taken before the transplant. CDR3 protein: CASSLTGSGNTYGYTF. CDR3 DNA (partial): TGTGCCAGCAGCTTAACGGGGTCAGGGAACACCTATGGC. The full variable domain, with segments outside the CDR3 supplied by the reference TRBV7-3 and TRBJ1-2 proteins, appears as GAGVSQTPSNKVTEKGKYVELRCDPISGHTALYWYRQSLGQGPEFLIYFQGTGAADDSGLPNDRFFAVRPEGSVSTLKIQRTERGDSAVYLCASSLTGSGNTYGYTFGSGTRLTVV.